These 11 T cell receptor beta chains were all obtained from the same sample, sequenced in a study of T cell changes during pregnancy in multiple sclerosis. Sequenced by immunoSEQ multiplex PCR; TCRdb stores in-frame clones only, minus some. The table shows 55,000 to 70,000 clones, with roughly 95% occurring only once. The source material was CD4+ T cells from peripheral blood mononuclear cells, sampled before pregnancy. These receptors originate from a female donor with multiple sclerosis, enrolled in a pregnancy study.

The V call is TRBV18, the J call TRBJ2-6, with TRBD2 as a possible D gene (6 bases). This CDR3 contains 19 residues. CDR1 is KGHSH, CDR2 LQKENI, per germline. V lost 1 base and J 0 bases, leaving 16 bases between the germline ends. As DNA, the CDR3 is TGTGCCAGCTCACCACAGGGAGGCGGCCCCTACTCTGGGGCCAACGTCCTGACTTTC. It yields the protein CASSPQGGGPYSGANVLTF.

The V gene is TRBV6-5, the J gene TRBJ1-1; D gene unclear. Trimming took 0 bases from V and 0 from J, leaving 11 bases between them. CDR1 MNHEY and CDR2 SVGAGI come from the germline V gene. The CDR3 is 16 residues long. The CDR3 loop is CASSYSITRVNTEAFF. CDR3 DNA sequence: TGTGCCAGCAGTTACTCGATTACGCGTGTGAACACTGAAGCTTTCTTT.

The chain combines TRBV7-9 with TRBJ2-2, with 9 positions matching TRBD1. The V and J ends lost 4 bases and 3 bases, in that order; junction bases with no gene match: 6. There are 16 residues in the CDR3. The germline V gene has CDR1 SEHNR and CDR2 FQNEAQ (reference sequence). The CDR3 DNA is TGTGCCAGCAGCTACGGGACAGGGTTTTACACCGGGGAGCTGTTTTTT. It is translated as CASSYGTGFYTGELFF.

The chain employs TRBV5-4 and TRBJ1-6; D uncertain. The germline V and J ends were trimmed by 4 bases and 10 bases, with 24 bases remaining between them. The germline V gene encodes CDR1 SGHNT and CDR2 YYREEE (reference sequence). There are 17 residues in the CDR3. Here the CDR3 DNA reads TGTGCCAGCAGCCCTGCGGTTACGGCAGCCAGCGGATCACCCCTCCACTTT. This sequence encodes CASSPAVTAASGSPLHF.

This chain joins TRBV2 and TRBJ1-2, with D possibly being TRBD1 (5 bases). Germline CDR1 SNHLY, CDR2 FYNNEI. The CDR3 consists of 13 residues. V dropped 10 bases and J dropped 4 bases, with 16 bases sitting between them. The CDR3 protein is CATRGKGTYGYTF. In DNA, the CDR3 is TGTGCCACACGGGGGAAGGGGACCTATGGCTACACCTTC.

The rearrangement joins TRBV18 to TRBJ2-1; TRBD1 matches at 9 bases. The CDR3 has 15 amino acids. J lost 4 bases, V lost 5 bases, and 6 bases had no gene match. Germline values: CDR1 KGHSH, CDR2 LQKENI. The CDR3 loop reads CASSAQGALYNEQFF. CDR3 nucleotides: TGTGCCAGCTCAGCACAGGGGGCCTTATACAATGAGCAGTTCTTC.

The V gene is TRBV4-1, the J gene TRBJ2-5; D remains unclear. The CDR3 spans 14 residues. Germline V CDR1 and CDR2: MGHRA, YSYEKL. V lost 3 bases, J lost 2 bases, and 10 bases lay in between. The CDR3 nucleotides are TGCGCCAGCAGCCATCCCGACTTTCAAGAGACCCAGTACTTC. This codes for CASSHPDFQETQYF.

The chain links TRBV2 to TRBJ1-2; D not resolved. Germline values: CDR1 SNHLY, CDR2 FYNNEI. This CDR3 region has 14 residues. With 4 bases removed from V and 0 bases from J, the gap between germline ends came to 9 bases. CDR3 sequence (DNA): TGTGCCAGCAGTGTGAGGCCTACTAACTATGGCTACACCTTC. It codes for CASSVRPTNYGYTF.

The chain recombines TRBV7-6 with TRBJ1-5; possible D gene TRBD1, 6 bases. The CDR3 totals 17 residues. V shed 4 bases and J shed 4 bases, with 20 bases lying between them. The germline V gene has CDR1 SGHVS and CDR2 FNYEAQ. The CDR3 here is CASSSDSGEVRNQPQHF. The CDR3 bases are TGTGCCAGCAGCTCGGACAGTGGGGAAGTGCGGAATCAGCCCCAGCATTTT.

The chain links TRBV19 to TRBJ2-5; D is unresolved. This CDR3 spans 13 amino acids. The germline gives CDR1 LNHDA, CDR2 SQIVND (reference sequence). Trimming shortened V by 0 bases and J by 5 bases, and 7 bases separated the two germline ends. As DNA, the CDR3 is TGTGCCAGTAGTATAGACAGCGTGGAGACCCAGTACTTC. It codes for CASSIDSVETQYF. Based on the CDR3 plus reference TRBV19 and TRBJ2-5, the full variable domain is DGGITQSPKYLFRKEGQNVTLSCEQNLNHDAMYWYRQDPGQGLRLIYYSQIVNDFQKGDIAEGYSVSREKKESFPLTVTSAQKNPTAFYLCASSIDSVETQYFGPGTRLLVL.

The chain links TRBV2 to TRBJ1-2; no firm D call. V lost 1 base, J lost 7 bases, and 10 bases lay in between. Germline assignment: CDR1 SNHLY and CDR2 FYNNEI. This CDR3 is built from 13 residues. The CDR3 is CASSEGWASGYTF. CDR3 in DNA: TGTGCCAGCAGTGAAGGCTGGGCGTCTGGCTACACCTTC.